This T cell receptor beta chain was observed in a study of PD-1 blockade in classical Hodgkin lymphoma. Notes on the study in general: Later analyses included only patients treated at least 1 year post-ASCT. It was reported that newly diagnosed patients had less baseline TCR diversity than healthy donors.

This clone has a handful of counts. What it binds is not known. Using immunoSEQ multiplex PCR, the repertoire was profiled, and TCRdb retains in-frame clones only, with some absent. This sample has tens of thousands of clones, with roughly 80% found just once. The CDR3 is 14 residues long. Germline lookup yields CDR1 KGHSH and CDR2 LQKENI. V gave up 3 bases and J gave up 5 bases, with 13 bases separating them. With no exception, relapse followed autologous stem cell transplantation in all patients, and brentuximab vedotin exposure varied. Progressive disease, partial response or complete response was each patient's best response.

This TCR derives from a human donor with classical Hodgkin lymphoma. The starting material was peripheral blood mononuclear cells (PBMCs), obtained at baseline. The chain is built from TRBV18 and TRBJ1-2, with D perhaps matching TRBD1 (5 bases). For the CDR3, the DNA is TGTGCCAGCTCACCGACCCGGGACTCATATGGCTACACCTTC. Amino acid sequence: CASSPTRDSYGYTF.